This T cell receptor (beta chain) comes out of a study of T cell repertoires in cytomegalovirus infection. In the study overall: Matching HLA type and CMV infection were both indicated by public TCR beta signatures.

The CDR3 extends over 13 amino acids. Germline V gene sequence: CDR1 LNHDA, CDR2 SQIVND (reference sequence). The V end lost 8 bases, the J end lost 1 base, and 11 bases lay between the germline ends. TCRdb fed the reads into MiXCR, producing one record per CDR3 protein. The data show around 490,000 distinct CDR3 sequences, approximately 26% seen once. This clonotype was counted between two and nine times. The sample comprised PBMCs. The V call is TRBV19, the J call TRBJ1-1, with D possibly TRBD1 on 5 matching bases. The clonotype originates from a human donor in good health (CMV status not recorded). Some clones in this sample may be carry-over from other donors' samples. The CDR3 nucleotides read TGTGCCAGTCGGGGACGGGAGAACACTGAAGCTTTCTTT. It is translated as CASRGRENTEAFF.